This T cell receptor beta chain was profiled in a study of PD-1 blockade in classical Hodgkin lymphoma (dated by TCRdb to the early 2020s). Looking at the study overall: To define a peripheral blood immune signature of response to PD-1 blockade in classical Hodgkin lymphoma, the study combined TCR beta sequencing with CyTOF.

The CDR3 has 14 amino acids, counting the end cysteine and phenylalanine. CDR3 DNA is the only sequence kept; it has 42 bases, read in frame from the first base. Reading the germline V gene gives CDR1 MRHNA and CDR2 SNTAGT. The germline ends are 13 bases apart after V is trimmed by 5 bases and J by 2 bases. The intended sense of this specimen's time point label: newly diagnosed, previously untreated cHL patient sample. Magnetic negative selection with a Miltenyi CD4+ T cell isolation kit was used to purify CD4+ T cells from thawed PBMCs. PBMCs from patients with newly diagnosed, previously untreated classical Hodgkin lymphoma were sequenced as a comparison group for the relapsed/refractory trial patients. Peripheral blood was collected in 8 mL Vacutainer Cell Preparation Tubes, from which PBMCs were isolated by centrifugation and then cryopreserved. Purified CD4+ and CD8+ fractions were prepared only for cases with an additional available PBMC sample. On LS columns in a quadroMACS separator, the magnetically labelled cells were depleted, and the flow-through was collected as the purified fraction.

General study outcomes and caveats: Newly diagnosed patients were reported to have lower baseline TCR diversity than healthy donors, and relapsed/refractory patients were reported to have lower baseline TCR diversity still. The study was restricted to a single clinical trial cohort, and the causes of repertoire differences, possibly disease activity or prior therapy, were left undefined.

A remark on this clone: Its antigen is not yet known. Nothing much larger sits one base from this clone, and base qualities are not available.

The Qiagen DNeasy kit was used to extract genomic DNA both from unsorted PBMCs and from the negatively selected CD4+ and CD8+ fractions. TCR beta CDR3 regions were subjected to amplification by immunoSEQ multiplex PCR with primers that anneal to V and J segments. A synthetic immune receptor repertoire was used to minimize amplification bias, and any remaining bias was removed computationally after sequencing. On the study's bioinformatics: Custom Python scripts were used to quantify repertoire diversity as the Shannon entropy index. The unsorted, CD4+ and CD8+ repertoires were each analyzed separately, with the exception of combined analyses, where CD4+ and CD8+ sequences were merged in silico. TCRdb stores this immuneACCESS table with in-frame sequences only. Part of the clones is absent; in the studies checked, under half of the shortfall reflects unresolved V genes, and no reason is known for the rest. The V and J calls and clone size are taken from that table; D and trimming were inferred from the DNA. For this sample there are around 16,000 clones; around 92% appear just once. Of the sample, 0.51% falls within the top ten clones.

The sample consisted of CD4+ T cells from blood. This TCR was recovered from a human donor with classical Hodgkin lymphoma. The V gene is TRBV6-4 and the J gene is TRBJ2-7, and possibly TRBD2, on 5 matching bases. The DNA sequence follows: TGTGCCAGCAGTCGGCTGCAAGCGGCCTACGAGCAGTACTTC. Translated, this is CASSRLQAAYEQYF.